A selection of T cell receptor beta chains follows, all from one sample in a study of T-cell reconstitution after alpha-beta-depleted transplantation in children. TCRdb re-called the PCR reads with MiXCR, one entry per CDR3 protein. The sample lists some 840,000 distinct CDR3 sequences; roughly 16% were seen once. Source: PBMCs, mostly from graft donor cells, taken 360 days after TCRalphabeta/CD19-depleted stem cell transplant. These receptors were collected from a male patient under 18 who had a stem cell transplant for acute lymphoblastic leukemia, so the T cells may come from the graft donor. Each CDR3 is given with its conserved first and last residue. The order of the fields is clone size, CDR3 length, V gene, J gene, D gene, CDR3 protein, CDR3 DNA. The D gene is left open where the match is weak. A row's size may be missing; if present it is once, few, many or a size class.

size: -
length: 13
V: TRBV29-1
J: TRBJ2-7
D: TRBD1
CDR3: CSARTGLAYEQYF
DNA: TGCAGCGCCAGGACAGGGCTCGCCTACGAGCAGTACTTC

size: few
length: 16
V: TRBV5-6
J: TRBJ2-1
D: TRBD2
CDR3: CASSQSGLAGLDEQFF
DNA: TGTGCCAGCAGCCAGTCAGGACTAGCGGGGTTGGATGAGCAGTTCTTC

size: few
length: 12
V: TRBV27
J: TRBJ2-1
D: -
CDR3: CASSFGSAEQFF
DNA: TGTGCCAGCAGTTTCGGGTCTGCTGAGCAGTTCTTC

size: -
length: 14
V: TRBV5-1
J: TRBJ2-7
D: -
CDR3: CASSFDTSSYEQYF
DNA: TGCGCCAGCAGCTTTGACACCAGCTCCTACGAGCAGTACTTC

size: few
length: 18
V: TRBV6-2/TRBV6-3
J: TRBJ2-6
D: TRBD1
CDR3: CASSYSGQGAGGANVLTF
DNA: TGTGCCAGCAGTTACTCGGGACAGGGGGCCGGGGGGGCCAACGTCCTGACTTTC

size: -
length: 16
V: TRBV3-1
J: TRBJ2-1
D: -
CDR3: CASSRRQVSSYNEQFF
DNA: TGTGCCAGCAGCCGTCGACAGGTTAGCTCCTACAATGAGCAGTTCTTC

size: few
length: 13
V: TRBV2
J: TRBJ2-7
D: -
CDR3: CASRKNTAYEQYF
DNA: TGTGCCAGCAGAAAAAACACAGCATACGAGCAGTACTTC

size: -
length: 16
V: TRBV6-1
J: TRBJ2-7
D: TRBD2
CDR3: CASTKLAGGKSYEQYF
DNA: TGTGCCAGCACCAAACTAGCGGGAGGGAAATCATATGAGCAGTACTTC

size: -
length: 8
V: TRBV12-3/TRBV12-4
J: TRBJ2-3
D: -
CDR3: CNTDTQYF
DNA: TGTAACACAGATACGCAGTATTTT

size: -
length: 17
V: TRBV5-6
J: TRBJ2-7
D: TRBD2
CDR3: CASSLGTSGRWVFEQYF
DNA: TGTGCCAGCAGCCTCGGGACTAGCGGGAGATGGGTCTTCGAGCAGTACTTC

size: -
length: 14
V: TRBV12-3/TRBV12-4
J: TRBJ2-6
D: -
CDR3: CASSKESGANVLTF
DNA: TGTGCCAGCAGTAAGGAATCTGGGGCCAACGTCCTGACTTTC

size: many
length: 15
V: TRBV3-1
J: TRBJ2-7
D: TRBD2
CDR3: CASSPGLANPYEQYF
DNA: TGTGCCAGCAGCCCGGGACTAGCAAATCCCTACGAGCAGTACTTC

size: many
length: 14
V: TRBV20-1
J: TRBJ2-1
D: TRBD2
CDR3: CSARSREKIRKQFF
DNA: TGCAGTGCTAGATCGCGGGAGAAAATCAGAAAGCAGTTCTTC

size: -
length: 13
V: TRBV7-2
J: TRBJ2-3
D: -
CDR3: CASSLLRWDTQYF
DNA: TGTGCCAGCAGCTTACTTAGATGGGATACGCAGTATTTT

size: few
length: 16
V: TRBV7-9
J: TRBJ2-5
D: TRBD1
CDR3: CASSSTGGPNHETQYF
DNA: TGTGCCAGCAGCTCCACAGGGGGCCCGAACCACGAGACCCAGTACTTC

size: -
length: 18
V: TRBV5-1
J: TRBJ1-5
D: -
CDR3: CASSWRGHFKNGDQPQHF
DNA: TGCGCCAGCAGCTGGAGGGGACACTTCAAAAACGGCGATCAGCCCCAGCATTTT

size: few
length: 16
V: TRBV5-6
J: TRBJ1-2
D: -
CDR3: CASSSPTRRANYGYTF
DNA: TGTGCCAGCAGCTCCCCGACCAGGCGAGCTAACTATGGCTACACCTTC

size: once
length: 13
V: TRBV27
J: TRBJ1-5
D: -
CDR3: CASSSARNQPQHF
DNA: TGTGCCAGCAGTTCCGCGAGAAATCAGCCCCAGCATTTT

size: -
length: 12
V: TRBV20-1
J: TRBJ1-5
D: -
CDR3: CSASPGNQPQHF
DNA: TGCAGTGCTTCGCCCGGCAATCAGCCCCAGCATTTT

size: few
length: 14
V: TRBV3-1
J: TRBJ2-1
D: -
CDR3: CASSQAAQGLRQFF
DNA: TGTGCCAGCAGCCAAGCGGCACAGGGCCTCCGGCAGTTCTTC

size: few
length: 13
V: TRBV5-1
J: TRBJ1-1
D: -
CDR3: CASSLGWGAEAFF
DNA: TGCGCCAGCAGCTTGGGTTGGGGGGCCGAAGCTTTCTTT

size: few
length: 17
V: TRBV10-3
J: TRBJ2-1
D: TRBD2
CDR3: CATTVLAASSSYNEQFF
DNA: TGTGCCACCACAGTTCTAGCGGCCTCCAGCTCCTACAATGAGCAGTTCTTC

size: -
length: 16
V: TRBV6-5
J: TRBJ1-1
D: -
CDR3: CASSYLFRAANTEAFF
DNA: TGTGCCAGCAGTTACCTTTTCAGGGCTGCGAACACTGAAGCTTTCTTT

size: many
length: 12
V: TRBV2
J: TRBJ2-3
D: -
CDR3: CASSTLPGTQYF
DNA: TGTGCCAGCAGTACTCTCCCGGGGACGCAGTATTTT

size: few
length: 12
V: TRBV12-3/TRBV12-4
J: TRBJ2-3
D: -
CDR3: CASAQTTDTQYF
DNA: TGTGCCAGCGCCCAGACAACAGATACGCAGTATTTT

size: -
length: 14
V: TRBV20-1
J: TRBJ2-7
D: -
CDR3: CSARVPSGSYEQYF
DNA: TGCAGTGCTAGAGTTCCCAGCGGGTCCTACGAGCAGTACTTC

size: few
length: 17
V: TRBV9
J: TRBJ2-4
D: TRBD2
CDR3: CASSASGGVIAKNIQYF
DNA: TGTGCCAGCAGCGCTAGCGGGGGCGTTATAGCCAAAAACATTCAGTACTTC

size: -
length: 12
V: TRBV20-1
J: TRBJ2-7
D: -
CDR3: CSAPLQAYEQYF
DNA: TGCAGTGCTCCTTTACAAGCCTACGAGCAGTACTTC

size: -
length: 14
V: TRBV5-1
J: TRBJ2-1
D: TRBD2
CDR3: CASSLSRRERGQFF
DNA: TGCGCCAGCAGCTTGAGCAGGCGGGAGCGGGGGCAGTTCTTC